The 7 T cell receptor beta chains below were found in one sample sequenced in a study of blood T cell repertoires in COVID-19 (dated by TCRdb to the early 2020s). The protocol used for the library was the immunoSEQ multiplex PCR assay. TCRdb re-hosts the immuneACCESS table, in-frame sequences only. Its copies lack some clones; in the studies checked, an unresolved V gene accounts for under half of them, and the cause for the rest is not known. Recorded for this sample are 300,000 to 400,000 clones; approximately 90% of them occurred a single time. Of the sample, more than 0.9% falls within the top ten clones. The sample was PBMCs or T cells enriched from blood (not recorded which). Receptors were obtained from a young woman with acute COVID-19.

The genes are TRBV24-1 and TRBJ1-6; D might be TRBD1 (6 bases). Germline CDR1 KGHDR, CDR2 SFDVKD. This CDR3 comprises 17 residues. Trimming took off 0 bases at V and 7 bases at J, with 15 bases between the two ends. The CDR3 sequence is CATSDLTGLVGNSPLHF. CDR3 sequence (DNA): TGTGCCACCAGTGATTTGACAGGGCTTGTTGGAAATTCACCCCTCCACTTT.

The CDR3 protein is CASRGISTDTQYF. CDR3 nucleotides: TGCGCCAGCCGGGGGATAAGCACAGATACGCAGTATTTT. This rearrangement joins TRBV5-1 to TRBJ2-3; a possible D gene is TRBD2 (6 bases). The V end was cut by 7 bases, the J end by 0 bases, with 9 bases between. This CDR3 has 13 residues. From germline, CDR1 is SGHRS and CDR2 YFSETQ. The variable domain in full, with the rest retrieved from reference TRBV5-1 and TRBJ2-3, is KAGVTQTPRYLIKTRGQQVTLSCSPISGHRSVSWYQQTPGQGLQFLFEYFSETQRNKGNFPGRFSGRQFSNSRSEMNVSTLELGDSALYLCASRGISTDTQYFGPGTRLTVL.

This chain's CDR3 is CASSMGTGVYNEQFF. The CDR3 coding sequence is TGTGCCAGTAGTATGGGGACAGGGGTCTACAATGAGCAGTTCTTC. The V gene is TRBV19, the J gene TRBJ2-1, with TRBD1 matching 10 bases. V shed 3 bases, J shed 3 bases, and the junction held 2 bases outside the gene matches. CDR1 is LNHDA and CDR2 is SQIVND in the germline V gene (reference sequence). This CDR3 has 15 amino acids.

The CDR3 bases are TGTGCCAGCAGCGCACGGACTAGCGGGGGAGGGGAGCAGTACTTC. Encoded protein: CASSARTSGGGEQYF. The chain links TRBV13 to TRBJ2-7; 13 bases are a match to TRBD2. The CDR3 sequence is 15 residues long. Trimming at V came to 5 bases and at J to 7 bases, leaving 8 bases not matched to a gene. Germline assignment: CDR1 PRHDT and CDR2 FYEKMQ (reference sequence).

The chain employs TRBV10-3 and TRBJ2-7, with D perhaps matching TRBD2 (6 bases). The CDR3 has 15 residues. Trimming left V 6 bases short and J 3 bases short, with 18 bases between. Germline V gene data show CDR1 as ENHRY and CDR2 as SYGVKD. As DNA, the CDR3 is TGTGCCATCAGAGGGCCCCGGCGGGGACTCTACGAGCAGTACTTC. Translated, it gives CAIRGPRRGLYEQYF.

This clone appeared once. The chain employs TRBV10-1 and TRBJ2-1, with 9 bases identical to TRBD1. The CDR3 has 18 amino acids. CDR1 WNHNN and CDR2 SYGVQD come from the germline V gene (reference sequence). After removal of 2 bases from V and 6 bases from J, the junction contained 14 bases not matched to a gene. The CDR3 protein is CASSEAGTGWGMGNEQFF. CDR3 DNA sequence: TGCGCCAGCAGTGAGGCCGGGACAGGGTGGGGTATGGGCAATGAGCAGTTCTTC.

The chain recombines TRBV18 with TRBJ1-2; the D is unclear. The CDR3 runs 13 residues. V was pared by 1 base and J by 6 bases, with 9 bases between. Per germline, CDR1 KGHSH and CDR2 LQKENI. The CDR3 is CASSPHPGDGYTF. The CDR3 nucleotides read TGTGCCAGCTCACCACACCCCGGTGATGGCTACACCTTC.